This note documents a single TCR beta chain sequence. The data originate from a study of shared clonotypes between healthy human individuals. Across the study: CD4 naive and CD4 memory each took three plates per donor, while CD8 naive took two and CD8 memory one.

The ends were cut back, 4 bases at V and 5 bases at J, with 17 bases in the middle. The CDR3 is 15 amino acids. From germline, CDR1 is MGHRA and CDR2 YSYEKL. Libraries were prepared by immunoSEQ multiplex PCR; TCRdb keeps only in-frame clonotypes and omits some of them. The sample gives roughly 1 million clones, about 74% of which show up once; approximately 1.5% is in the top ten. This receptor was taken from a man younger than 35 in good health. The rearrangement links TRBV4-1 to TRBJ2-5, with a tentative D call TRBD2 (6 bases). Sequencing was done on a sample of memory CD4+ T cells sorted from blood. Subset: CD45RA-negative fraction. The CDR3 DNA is TGCGCCAGCAGCCGGGGGGACCTCAATGACGAGACCCAGTACTTC. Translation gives CASSRGDLNDETQYF.